These T cell receptor beta chains were read from a single sample in a study of shared clonotypes between healthy human individuals. The table came from immunoSEQ multiplex PCR; TCRdb's copy has only in-frame clones and leaves some out. The table lists around 500,000 clones, 81% of them singletons. The sequenced sample was PBMCs. Source of these receptors: a woman between 40 and 55 years old in good health. Some clones in this sample may be carry-over from other donors' samples. The CDR3 runs from the conserved cysteine through the conserved F or W. The order of the fields is D gene, V gene, J gene, CDR3 length, clone size, CDR3 DNA, CDR3 protein. The D gene is left open where the match is weak. Size is omitted from some rows. Given values are once, few, many or a class for expanded clones.

D: .; V: TRBV6-5; J: TRBJ1-2; length: 14; size: .; DNA: TGTGCCAGCAGTTACTCGAACAGGGTAGTCGGCTACACCTTC; CDR3: CASSYSNRVVGYTF
D: .; V: TRBV10-2; J: TRBJ1-3; length: 15; size: .; DNA: TGCGCCAGCAGTGAGCGACCGAACTCTGGAAACACCATATATTTT; CDR3: CASSERPNSGNTIYF
D: .; V: TRBV20-1; J: TRBJ1-1; length: 10; size: .; DNA: TGCAGTGCTAGTAATACTGAAGCTTTCTTT; CDR3: CSASNTEAFF
D: TRBD1; V: TRBV28; J: TRBJ2-3; length: 16; size: .; DNA: TGTGCCAGCAGTTCGTCCGGGACAGGGTTCACAGATACGCAGTATTTT; CDR3: CASSSSGTGFTDTQYF
D: .; V: TRBV7-9; J: TRBJ1-2; length: 11; size: .; DNA: TGTGCCAGCAGCTTAAGTCGGGGCTACACCTTC; CDR3: CASSLSRGYTF
D: TRBD2; V: TRBV7-9; J: TRBJ2-7; length: 14; size: .; DNA: TGTGCCAGCACCTATAGCGGGGTCCGCGGCGAGCAGTACTTC; CDR3: CASTYSGVRGEQYF
D: TRBD1; V: TRBV30; J: TRBJ1-4; length: 14; size: .; DNA: TGTGCCTGGAGTCCACGGACAGGTGGCGAAAAACTGTTTTTT; CDR3: CAWSPRTGGEKLFF
D: .; V: TRBV6-6; J: TRBJ1-5; length: 13; size: .; DNA: TGTGCCAGCCGGACGGTTAGCAATCAGCCCCAGCATTTT; CDR3: CASRTVSNQPQHF
D: .; V: TRBV10-2; J: TRBJ1-1; length: 14; size: .; DNA: TGCGCCAGCAGTGATTGGGCCCGAGACACTGAAGCTTTCTTT; CDR3: CASSDWARDTEAFF
D: .; V: TRBV4-1; J: TRBJ2-6; length: 15; size: .; DNA: TGCGCCAGCAGCCCCGTTACCTCTGGGGCCAACGTCCTGACTTTC; CDR3: CASSPVTSGANVLTF
D: TRBD2; V: TRBV5-1; J: TRBJ2-5; length: 16; size: few; DNA: TGCGCCAGCAGCTTGGAACTAGCGGGGACCCAAGAGACCCAGTACTTC; CDR3: CASSLELAGTQETQYF
D: .; V: TRBV2; J: TRBJ1-1; length: 14; size: .; DNA: TGTGCCAGCAGCGTACTTCAGGGCAACGCTGAAGCTTTCTTT; CDR3: CASSVLQGNAEAFF
D: .; V: TRBV7-3; J: TRBJ2-3; length: 14; size: .; DNA: TGTGCCAGCAGCTTAAACGGTAACACAGATACGCAGTATTTT; CDR3: CASSLNGNTDTQYF
D: .; V: TRBV27; J: TRBJ1-3; length: 17; size: .; DNA: TGTGCCAGCAGTTTATCTTATAACGGGGTCTCTGGAAACACCATATATTTT; CDR3: CASSLSYNGVSGNTIYF
D: .; V: TRBV7-9; J: TRBJ2-6; length: 16; size: .; DNA: TGTGCCAGCAGCTCCACCAGGGGTGTGGGGGCCAACGTCCTGACTTTC; CDR3: CASSSTRGVGANVLTF
D: .; V: TRBV18; J: TRBJ2-7; length: 11; size: .; DNA: TGTGCCAGCTCACGAGACTACGAGCAGTACTTC; CDR3: CASSRDYEQYF
D: .; V: TRBV30; J: TRBJ1-1; length: 14; size: .; DNA: TGTGCCTGGAGGACCCTTTATGGGAACACTGAAGCTTTCTTT; CDR3: CAWRTLYGNTEAFF
D: .; V: TRBV7-2; J: TRBJ1-1; length: 14; size: many; DNA: TGTGCCAGCAGCTTAAGGCACAGGGAATCTGAAGCTTTCTTT; CDR3: CASSLRHRESEAFF
D: .; V: TRBV30; J: TRBJ1-1; length: 14; size: few; DNA: TGTGCCTGGAGCCCGACAGGTTTGAACACTGAAGCTTTCTTT; CDR3: CAWSPTGLNTEAFF
D: .; V: TRBV9; J: TRBJ2-2; length: 12; size: .; DNA: TGTGCCAGCAGCCTCCACACCGGGGAGCTGTTTTTT; CDR3: CASSLHTGELFF
D: TRBD2; V: TRBV5-1; J: TRBJ2-3; length: 16; size: .; DNA: TGCGCCAGCAACCCTGGACTAGCGGCCTACACAGATACGCAGTATTTT; CDR3: CASNPGLAAYTDTQYF
D: .; V: TRBV23-1; J: TRBJ2-5; length: 18; size: few; DNA: TGCGCCAGCAGTCAATGCTTGAGCCAATGCGGGGCAGGGGAGACCCAGTACTTC; CDR3: CASSQCLSQCGAGETQYF